The source of this T cell receptor beta chain is a study of Ad26.COV2.S vaccination and SARS-CoV-2 variants (dated by TCRdb to about 2021). As for the study more broadly: Donors in the vaccine arm were drawn from COV1001, a multicentre, randomized, double-blind, placebo-controlled phase I-IIa trial testing Ad26.COV2.S in healthy adults. Dosing of Ad26.COV2.S was intramuscular, at either 5x10^10 or 1x10^11 viral particles, delivered as one shot or as two shots spaced 56 days apart. Trial participants were randomized into five groups of five, in which low-dose or high-dose Ad26.COV2.S was given once or twice, or placebo was given on both occasions. Sequencing of the TCRbeta repertoire served to evaluate the specificity and breadth of SARS-CoV-2-reactive T cell receptors following Ad26.COV2.S vaccination. A total of 32 samples were included in the TCR-sequenced set, comprising roughly 20 Ad26.COV2.S vaccine recipients, 5 placebo recipients and 8 SARS-CoV-2 convalescent individuals. Blinding of investigators to trial group allocation was maintained during experiments and outcome assessment.

The junction shows trimming of 8 bases on V and 6 bases on J, plus 15 bases between the germline ends. Inclusive of the bounding cysteine and phenylalanine, the CDR3 is 13 residues long. The read is trimmed to its CDR3 DNA, 39 bases read in frame from base 1. CDR1 is given as MNHEY and CDR2 as SMNVEV, both from the germline V gene (reference sequence). What the authors observed across the whole study: After vaccination, spike-specific CD8+ and CD4+ T cell responses were reported to show substantial breadth. Vaccine and placebo recipients had comparable non-spike TCR breadth, which fits with the vaccine containing only spike. Compared with placebo recipients, Ad26.COV2.S recipients showed higher spike-specific TCR breadth (P = 0.0014). The study was not powered to compare responses between vaccine doses or regimens. According to the authors, total T cell responses may have been underestimated by the TCR breadth and depth analyses.

Regarding this clone: Its antigen remains undetermined. No base qualities exist here, and no much larger clone lies one base off it.

Explained via the paper, the treatment or condition label denotes: roughly 20 received Ad26.COV2.S at low or high dose, single or two shots; roughly five received placebo; per-sample allocation not given. For vaccine and placebo recipients, the sequenced repertoires came from samples collected on day 63 after the first injection. Between 29 July and 7 August 2020, Cohort 1b enrolled about two dozen adults aged 18-55 years at one site in Boston, USA. Ad26.COV2.S was a replication-incompetent adenovirus type 26 vector expressing a prefusion-stabilized SARS-CoV-2 spike protein from the original Wuhan strain. TCRbeta CDR3 regions were sequenced with the immunoSEQ Assay. After extraction, genomic DNA underwent amplification by bias-controlled multiplex PCR, followed by high-throughput sequencing. Concerning the study's data processing: To quantify the absolute abundance of every unique TCRbeta CDR3 region, sequences were collapsed and filtered. Usable DNA was measured by amplifying reference genes present in all nucleated cells, and TCRbeta template counts were normalized to that usable DNA to estimate T cell fraction. Repertoire TCRs were annotated as SARS-CoV-2-specific by exact matching of V gene, CDR3 amino acid sequence and J gene to a known reactive TCR set. The reference SARS-CoV-2 TCR set came from MIRA and was filtered for enrichment in COVID-19-positive ImmuneCODE repertoires, removing public or cross-reactive TCRs. Based on the MIRA antigens, annotated TCRs were further analysed at the level of specific ORF or position within ORF. Breadth was defined as the number of annotated unique rearrangements divided by the total number of unique productive rearrangements, and depth was defined as the summed frequency of the annotated unique rearrangements. TCR breadth was compared between groups using two-sided Wilcoxon rank-sum tests. The table was pulled from immuneACCESS by TCRdb, which kept in-frame rearrangements only. Such tables lose some clones; where checked, under half of the loss comes from unresolved V genes, and the rest has no known cause. V and J calls and clone size are those listed in that table; D and trimming were worked out from the DNA. The sample has about 480,000 clones on record, about 83% of them singletons. Clones ranked in the top ten supply about 13% of the sample.

This chain joins TRBV27 to TRBJ2-3, with no confidently assigned D gene. This material consisted of peripheral blood, taken in a trial of Ad26.COV2.S vaccine versus placebo. The TCR comes from a person between 18 and 65 years old who received the Ad26.COV2.S COVID-19 vaccine or a placebo. The CDR3 region: CASAKLGADTQYF. The nucleotide sequence is TGTGCCAGCGCTAAGTTGGGTGCGGATACGCAGTATTTT.